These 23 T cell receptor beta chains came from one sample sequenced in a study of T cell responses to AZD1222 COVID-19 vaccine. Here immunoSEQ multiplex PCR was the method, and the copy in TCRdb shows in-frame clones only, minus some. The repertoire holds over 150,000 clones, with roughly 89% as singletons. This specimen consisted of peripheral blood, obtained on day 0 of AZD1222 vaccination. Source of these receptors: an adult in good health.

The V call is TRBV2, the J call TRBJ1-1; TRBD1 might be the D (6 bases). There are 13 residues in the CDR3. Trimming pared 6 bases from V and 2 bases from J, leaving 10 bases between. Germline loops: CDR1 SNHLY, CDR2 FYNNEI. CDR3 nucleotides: TGTGCCAGCAGGAAGGACAGAAACACTGAAGCTTTCTTT. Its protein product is CASRKDRNTEAFF.

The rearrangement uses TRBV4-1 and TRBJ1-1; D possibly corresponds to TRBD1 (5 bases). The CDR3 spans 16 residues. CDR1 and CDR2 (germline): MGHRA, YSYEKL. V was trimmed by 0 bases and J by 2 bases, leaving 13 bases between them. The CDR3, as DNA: TGCGCCAGCAGCCAAGATCCCCAGGGCATTAACACTGAAGCTTTCTTT. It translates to CASSQDPQGINTEAFF.

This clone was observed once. CDR3 sequence reads: CATSLGVDSYNEQFF. In DNA, the CDR3 is TGTGCCACCTCCCTGGGGGTGGACTCCTACAATGAGCAGTTCTTC. The rearrangement uses TRBV5-4 and TRBJ2-1; the D call may be TRBD1 or TRBD2 (5 bases each). Germline lookup yields CDR1 SGHNT and CDR2 YYREEE (reference sequence). The V end was cut by 9 bases, the J end by 0 bases, with 16 bases between. This CDR3 region has 15 residues.

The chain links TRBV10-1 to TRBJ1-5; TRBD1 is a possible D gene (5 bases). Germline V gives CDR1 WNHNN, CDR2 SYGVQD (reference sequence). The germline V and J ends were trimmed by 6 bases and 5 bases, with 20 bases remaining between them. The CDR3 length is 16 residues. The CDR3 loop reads CASSGPVGEVDQPQHF. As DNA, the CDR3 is TGCGCCAGCAGCGGGCCCGTAGGGGAGGTGGATCAGCCCCAGCATTTT.

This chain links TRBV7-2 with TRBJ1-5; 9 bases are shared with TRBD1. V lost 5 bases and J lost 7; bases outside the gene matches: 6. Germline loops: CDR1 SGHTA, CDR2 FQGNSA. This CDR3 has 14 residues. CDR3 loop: CASSTNRGRQPQHF. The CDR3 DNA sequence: TGTGCCAGCAGCACCAACAGGGGGCGCCAGCCCCAGCATTTT.

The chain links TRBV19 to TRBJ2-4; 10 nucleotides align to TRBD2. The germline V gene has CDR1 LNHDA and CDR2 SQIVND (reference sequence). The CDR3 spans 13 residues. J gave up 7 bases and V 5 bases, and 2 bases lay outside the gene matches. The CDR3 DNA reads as TGTGCCAGTAGTCTAGCGGGAGCCAACATTCAGTACTTC. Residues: CASSLAGANIQYF. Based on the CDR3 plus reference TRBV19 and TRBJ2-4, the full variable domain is DGGITQSPKYLFRKEGQNVTLSCEQNLNHDAMYWYRQDPGQGLRLIYYSQIVNDFQKGDIAEGYSVSREKKESFPLTVTSAQKNPTAFYLCASSLAGANIQYFGAGTRLSVL.

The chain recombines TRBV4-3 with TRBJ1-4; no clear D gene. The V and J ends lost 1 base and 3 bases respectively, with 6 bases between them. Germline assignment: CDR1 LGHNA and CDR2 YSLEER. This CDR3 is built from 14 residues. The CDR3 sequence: CASSQGGANEKLFF. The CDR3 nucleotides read TGCGCCAGCAGCCAAGGCGGGGCTAATGAAAAACTGTTTTTT.

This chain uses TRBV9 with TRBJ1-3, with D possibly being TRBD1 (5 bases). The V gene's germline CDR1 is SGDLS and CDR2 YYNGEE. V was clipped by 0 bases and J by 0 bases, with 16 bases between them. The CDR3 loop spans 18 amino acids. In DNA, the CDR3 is TGTGCCAGCAGCGTAGATCCGTCGGGGGTCCGCTCTGGAAACACCATATATTTT. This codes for CASSVDPSGVRSGNTIYF. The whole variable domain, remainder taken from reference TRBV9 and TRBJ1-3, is DSGVTQTPKHLITATGQRVTLRCSPRSGDLSVYWYQQSLDQGLQFLIQYYNGEERAKGNILERFSAQQFPDLHSELNLSSLELGDSALYFCASSVDPSGVRSGNTIYFGEGSWLTVV.

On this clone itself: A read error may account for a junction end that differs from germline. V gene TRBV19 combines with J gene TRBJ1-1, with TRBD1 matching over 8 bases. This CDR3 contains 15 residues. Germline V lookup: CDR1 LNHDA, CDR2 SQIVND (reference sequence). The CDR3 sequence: CASRIGQGRNTEAFF. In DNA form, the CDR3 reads TGTGCCAGTAGGATAGGACAGGGAAGGAACACTGAAGCTTTCTTT. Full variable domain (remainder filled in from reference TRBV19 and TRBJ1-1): DGGITQSPKYLFRKEGQNVTLSCEQNLNHDAMYWYRQDPGQGLRLIYYSQIVNDFQKGDIAEGYSVSREKKESFPLTVTSAQKNPTAFYLCASRIGQGRNTEAFFGQGTRLTVV.

The CDR3 coding sequence is TGTGCCAGCAGCTTGGGACAGGGGGTTTCTGAAAAACTGTTTTTT. Encoded protein: CASSLGQGVSEKLFF. The gene calls are TRBV5-5 and TRBJ1-4, with 9 bases identical to TRBD1. Germline values: CDR1 SGHKS, CDR2 YYEKEE (reference sequence). V lost 0 bases to trimming and J lost 7 bases; unmatched junction nucleotides: 4. CDR3 length: 15 amino acids.

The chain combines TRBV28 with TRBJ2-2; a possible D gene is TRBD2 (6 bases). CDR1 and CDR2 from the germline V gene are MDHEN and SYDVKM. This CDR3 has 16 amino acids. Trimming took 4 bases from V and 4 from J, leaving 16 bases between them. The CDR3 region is CASSYQRGVGTGELFF. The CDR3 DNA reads TGTGCCAGCAGTTATCAGCGCGGGGTGGGCACCGGGGAGCTGTTTTTT. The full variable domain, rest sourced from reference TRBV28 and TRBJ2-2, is DVKVTQSSRYLVKRTGEKVFLECVQDMDHENMFWYRQDPGLGLRLIYFSYDVKMKEKGDIPEGYSVSREKKERFSLILESASTNQTSMYLCASSYQRGVGTGELFFGEGSRLTVL.

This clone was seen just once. The CDR3 reads CASSPRGANEKLFF. The CDR3 DNA reads as TGTGCCAGCTCACCGAGAGGGGCTAATGAAAAACTGTTTTTT. J is TRBJ1-4 and V is TRBV18; perhaps TRBD1 as D (5 bases). Germline V gene sequence: CDR1 KGHSH, CDR2 LQKENI. V shed 3 bases and J shed 3 bases, with 8 bases lying between them. This CDR3 spans 14 amino acids.

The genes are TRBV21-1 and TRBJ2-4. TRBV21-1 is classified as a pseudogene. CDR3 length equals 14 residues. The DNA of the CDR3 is TGTGCCAGCAGCAACCGAATGAATCGTGCCATTCAGTACTTC. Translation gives CASSNRMNRAIQYF.

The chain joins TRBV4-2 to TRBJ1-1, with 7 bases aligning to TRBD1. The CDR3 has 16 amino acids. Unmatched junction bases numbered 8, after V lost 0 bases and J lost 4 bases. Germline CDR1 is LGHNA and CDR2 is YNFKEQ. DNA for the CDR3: TGTGCCAGCAGCCAAGATCTAGCAGGGGGAGGCACTGAAGCTTTCTTT. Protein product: CASSQDLAGGGTEAFF.

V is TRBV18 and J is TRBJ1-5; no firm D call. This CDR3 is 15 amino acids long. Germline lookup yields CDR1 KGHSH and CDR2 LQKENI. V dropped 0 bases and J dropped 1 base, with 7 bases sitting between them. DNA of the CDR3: TGTGCCAGCTCACCACCTTCACGGAGCAATCAGCCCCAGCATTTT. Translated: CASSPPSRSNQPQHF.

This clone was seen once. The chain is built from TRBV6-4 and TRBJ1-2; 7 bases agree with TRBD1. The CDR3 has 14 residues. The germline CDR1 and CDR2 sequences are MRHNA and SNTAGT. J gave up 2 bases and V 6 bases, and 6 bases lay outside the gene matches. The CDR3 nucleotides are TGTGCCAGCAGCCGAGAAGGGGGCAACTATGGCTACACCTTC. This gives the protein CASSREGGNYGYTF.

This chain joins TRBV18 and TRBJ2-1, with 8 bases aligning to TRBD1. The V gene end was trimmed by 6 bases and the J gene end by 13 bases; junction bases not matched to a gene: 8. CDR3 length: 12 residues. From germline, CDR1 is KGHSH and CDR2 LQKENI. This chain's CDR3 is CASSPGQGGQFF. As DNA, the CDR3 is TGTGCCAGCTCTCCTGGACAGGGAGGACAGTTCTTC.

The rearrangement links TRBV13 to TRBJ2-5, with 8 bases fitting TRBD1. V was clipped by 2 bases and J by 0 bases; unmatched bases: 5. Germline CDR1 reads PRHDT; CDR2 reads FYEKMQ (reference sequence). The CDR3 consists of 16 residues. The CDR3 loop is CASSLIGTGHQETQYF. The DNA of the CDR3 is TGTGCCAGCAGCTTAATTGGGACAGGACACCAAGAGACCCAGTACTTC.

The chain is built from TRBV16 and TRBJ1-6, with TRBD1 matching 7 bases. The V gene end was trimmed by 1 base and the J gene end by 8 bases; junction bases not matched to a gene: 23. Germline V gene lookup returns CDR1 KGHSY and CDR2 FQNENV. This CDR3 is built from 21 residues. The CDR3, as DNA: TGTGCCAGCAGCCAATTGTCAGCCACCGGGACAGCCTTCCTGGGGGATTCACCCCTCCACTTT. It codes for CASSQLSATGTAFLGDSPLHF.

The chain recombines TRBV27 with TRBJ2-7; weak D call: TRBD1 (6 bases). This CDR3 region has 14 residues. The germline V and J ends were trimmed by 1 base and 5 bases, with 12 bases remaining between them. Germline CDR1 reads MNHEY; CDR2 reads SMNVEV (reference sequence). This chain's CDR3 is CASSLLQGGHEQYF. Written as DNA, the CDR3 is TGTGCCAGCAGTTTATTACAGGGTGGGCACGAGCAGTACTTC.

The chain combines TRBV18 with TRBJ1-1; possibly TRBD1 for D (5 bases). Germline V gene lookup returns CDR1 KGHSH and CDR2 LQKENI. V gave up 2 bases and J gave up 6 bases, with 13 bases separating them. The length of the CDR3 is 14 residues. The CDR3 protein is CASSPSVRGPEAFF. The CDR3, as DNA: TGTGCCAGCTCACCATCCGTCCGGGGCCCTGAAGCTTTCTTT.

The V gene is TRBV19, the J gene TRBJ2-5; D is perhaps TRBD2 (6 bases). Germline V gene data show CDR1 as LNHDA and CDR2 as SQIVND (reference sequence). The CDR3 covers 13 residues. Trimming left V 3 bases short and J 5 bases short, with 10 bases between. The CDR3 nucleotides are TGTGCCAGTAGTATTCCAGGGAGGGAGACCCAGTACTTC. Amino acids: CASSIPGRETQYF.

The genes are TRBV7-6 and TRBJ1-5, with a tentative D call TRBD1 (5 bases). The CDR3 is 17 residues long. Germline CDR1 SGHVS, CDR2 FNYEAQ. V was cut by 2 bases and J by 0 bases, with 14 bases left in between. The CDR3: CASSLLGGQNSNQPQHF. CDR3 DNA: TGTGCCAGCAGCTTATTGGGCGGACAAAATAGCAATCAGCCCCAGCATTTT. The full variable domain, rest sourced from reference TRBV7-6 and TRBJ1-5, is GAGVSQSPRYKVTKRGQDVALRCDPISGHVSLYWYRQALGQGPEFLTYFNYEAQQDKSGLPNDRFSAERPEGSISTLTIQRTEQRDSAMYRCASSLLGGQNSNQPQHFGDGTRLSIL.